This T cell receptor (beta chain) was retrieved from a study of blood T cell repertoires in COVID-19. Study background: The samples span acute and convalescent COVID-19 from the United States, Italy and Spain. T cells, B-cell-depleted T cells, or PBMCs supplied cDNA or gDNA.

Authors' processing steps: Quantification of nucleated cells was approximated via reference gene primer amplification. Assay used: immunoSEQ multiplex PCR; TCRdb lists only in-frame clones, some missing. The D gene and trimming were derived from the DNA, and the V and J assignments and clone size from that table. The sample records around 51,000 clones, approximately 90% being singletons. This clonotype originated in a man between 65 and 80 years old with acute or convalescent COVID-19. What was sequenced was peripheral blood.

CDR3 DNA: TGTGCTAGTGGTTTGGCCGGGAGTGAGCAGTTCTTC. Protein product: CASGLAGSEQFF. This chain uses TRBV12-5 with TRBJ2-1, with TRBD2 as a possible D gene (6 bases). This CDR3 is 12 amino acids long. Germline V gene data show CDR1 as LGHNT and CDR2 as FRNRAP. V was clipped by 1 base and J by 9 bases, with 7 bases between them.